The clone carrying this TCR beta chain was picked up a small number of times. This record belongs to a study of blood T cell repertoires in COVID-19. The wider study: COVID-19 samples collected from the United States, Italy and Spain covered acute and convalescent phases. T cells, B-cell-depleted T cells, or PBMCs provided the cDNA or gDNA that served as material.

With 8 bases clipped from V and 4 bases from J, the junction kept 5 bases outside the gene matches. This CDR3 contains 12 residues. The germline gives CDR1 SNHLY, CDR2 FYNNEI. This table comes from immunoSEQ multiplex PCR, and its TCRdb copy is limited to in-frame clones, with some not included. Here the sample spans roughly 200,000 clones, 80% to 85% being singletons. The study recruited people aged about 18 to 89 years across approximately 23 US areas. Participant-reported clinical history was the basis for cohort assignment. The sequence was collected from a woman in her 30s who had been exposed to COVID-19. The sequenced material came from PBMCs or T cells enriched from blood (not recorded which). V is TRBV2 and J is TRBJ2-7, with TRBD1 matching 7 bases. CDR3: CASGADRYEQYF. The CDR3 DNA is TGTGCCAGCGGGGCGGACAGGTACGAGCAGTACTTC.